This T cell receptor (beta chain) was identified during a study of cytomegalovirus exposure and HLA in healthy donors (dated by TCRdb to 2017 to 2019). Study-level background: According to a later analysis, the roughly 120 validation repertoires were produced on the same platform as the roughly 600 repertoires of the first cohort. The study was designed to test whether signatures of past pathogen exposure could be identified by cataloging public T cell receptors. In addition to the first cohort of 650 to 750 subjects, a separate validation cohort of 120 different subjects was used. The study combined high-throughput TCR immunosequencing, statistical association of individual TCRs with disease status, and machine learning to predict cytomegalovirus infection status.

The donors were included in the validation cohort of over a hundred subjects, a group kept apart from the approximately 700-subject first cohort. The germline ends are 15 bases apart after V is trimmed by 1 base and J by 0 bases. The CDR3 spans 17 residues, from the cysteine through the phenylalanine. Kept here is only the CDR3 DNA, which spans 51 bases and is read in frame from base 1. CDR1 SGHVS and CDR2 FQNEAQ were looked up in the germline V gene. This clone was detected only once. What antigen it recognizes has not been identified. No base quality values were provided; no much bigger clone lies one nucleotide off. The investigation overall reported the following: Subsequent analysis determined that TCRs grouped into clusters in the first cohort also showed a tendency toward co-occurrence across the roughly 110 validation repertoires, and approximately 94% of cluster scores exceeded 0. A total of about 150 TCR beta chains were listed by the study as associated with cytomegalovirus. The classifier was reported to diagnose cytomegalovirus status with high specificity and sensitivity in both the original cohort and the validation cohort. In vitro tests confirmed that a few of the cytomegalovirus-associated TCR beta chains recognize cytomegalovirus antigens. Most TCR sequences were seen in very few donors, while some public TCRs were found in many individuals. The authors suggested that the approach could potentially be generalized to other disease states and immunological phenotypes. A later analysis had no HLA typing for the validation cohort, so co-occurrence there was scored across all 130 or so repertoires.

The library was generated by the immunoSEQ multiplex PCR assay. As for the original processing: A statistical classification framework was built to diagnose cytomegalovirus status from the catalog of TCR beta chain sequences. Entries here come from immuneACCESS through TCRdb and include only in-frame sequences with V and J called. Some clones fail to appear in such tables; in the studies checked, an unresolved V gene covers under half of the shortfall, and the cause of the remainder is unknown. V, J and clone size reflect that table, while D and trimming were determined from the DNA. This sample comprises 160,000 or so clones, 70% to 90% of them detected only once. Of the sample, around 3% is held by the ten largest clones.

The sequencing input was PBMCs. The chain is assembled from TRBV7-8 and TRBJ2-5; a weak D assignment points to TRBD2 (5 bases agree). This clonotype originated in a man younger than 30 in good health and CMV-seronegative. This receptor carries the CDR3 CASSLVTRALYQETQYF. At the DNA level, the sequence is TGTGCCAGCAGCTTAGTTACGAGGGCCCTGTACCAAGAGACCCAGTACTTC.